Presented here are 22 T cell receptor beta chains from one specimen sequenced in a study of control samples from healthy donors and cancer patients. Assay: immunoSEQ multiplex PCR; the TCRdb copy retains only in-frame clones and omits some. The table includes around 53,000 clones, 80% to 90% detected once. Source material: PBMCs. These receptors were taken from a woman aged 50 to 65 with lung cancer.

The chain is built from TRBV6-5 and TRBJ1-1, with TRBD1 as a possible D gene (5 bases). The CDR3 consists of 13 residues. Looked up from germline, CDR1 is MNHEY and CDR2 is SVGAGI. Trimming took 0 bases from V and 7 from J, leaving 9 bases between them. CDR3 residues: CASSYSGEIEAFF. The CDR3 DNA follows: TGTGCCAGCAGTTACTCGGGGGAGATTGAAGCTTTCTTT.

This clone occurred once. The chain links TRBV4-2 to TRBJ1-3; perhaps TRBD1 as D (5 bases). The V and J ends lost 0 bases and 4 bases respectively, with 10 bases between them. The CDR3 contains 15 residues. The germline gives CDR1 LGHNA, CDR2 YNFKEQ. CDR3 amino acids: CASSQDQGAGNTIYF. CDR3 coding DNA: TGTGCCAGCAGCCAAGATCAGGGAGCCGGAAACACCATATATTTT.

This clone has just one count. The chain couples TRBV11-2 to TRBJ2-5; D gene uncertain. The V gene lost 0 bases and the J gene lost 3 bases, with 5 bases spanning the gap. Germline V gene data show CDR1 as SGHAT and CDR2 as FQNNGV. This CDR3 region has 13 residues. The DNA of the CDR3 is TGTGCCAGCAGCTTAGATCGGGAAGAGACCCAGTACTTC. It yields the protein CASSLDREETQYF. The variable domain in full, completed from reference TRBV11-2 and TRBJ2-5, reads EAGVAQSPRYKIIEKRQSVAFWCNPISGHATLYWYQQILGQGPKLLIQFQNNGVVDDSQLPKDRFSAERLKGVDSTLKIQPAKLEDSAVYLCASSLDREETQYFGPGTRLLVL.

The chain has TRBV30 and TRBJ2-1; D remains ambiguous. This CDR3 has 14 amino acids. V gave up 2 bases and J gave up 9 bases, with 17 bases separating them. CDR1 and CDR2 (germline): GTSNPN, SVGIG (reference sequence). CDR3 region: CAWSPGWASGEQFF. CDR3 in DNA: TGTGCCTGGAGTCCGGGTTGGGCCTCAGGTGAGCAGTTCTTC.

The chain couples TRBV5-1 to TRBJ1-4; D not resolved. The CDR3 loop spans 17 amino acids. Trimming pared 0 bases from V and 0 bases from J, leaving 12 bases between. The germline V gene has CDR1 SGHRS and CDR2 YFSETQ. In nucleotides, the CDR3 is TGCGCCAGCAGCTTGGGTCCCTCTGGGACAACTAATGAAAAACTGTTTTTT. Translated: CASSLGPSGTTNEKLFF.

The chain joins TRBV11-3 to TRBJ2-7, with TRBD1 matching 9 bases. CDR1 and CDR2 from the germline V gene are SGHNT and YENEEA. V trimming: 5 bases; J trimming: 3 bases; junction bases outside the gene matches: 8. The CDR3 is 15 amino acids. The CDR3 spells CASSRPGTGIYEQYF. The DNA of the CDR3 is TGTGCCAGCAGCAGGCCCGGGACAGGGATCTACGAGCAGTACTTC.

The V and J genes are TRBV7-2 and TRBJ1-4, with D maybe TRBD1 (6 bases). The CDR3 consists of 15 residues. Germline-derived CDR1 and CDR2 are SGHTA and FQGNSA. V lost 4 bases and J lost 7, with 16 bases in between. CDR3 amino acids: CASSSVGGGSEKLFF. CDR3 DNA: TGTGCCAGCAGCTCAGTCGGAGGGGGGAGTGAAAAACTGTTTTTT.

The V call is TRBV5-1, the J call TRBJ1-1; D is ambiguous. Deletions cut 4 bases from V and 4 bases from J, with 20 bases between. Germline V gene lookup returns CDR1 SGHRS and CDR2 YFSETQ. The CDR3 contains 16 residues. The CDR3 sequence: CASSELGPGSGTEAFF. The CDR3 DNA is TGCGCCAGCAGCGAACTTGGCCCGGGGTCGGGCACTGAAGCTTTCTTT.

This clone was found once. The rearrangement uses TRBV18 and TRBJ1-1; D call uncertain. The CDR3 sequence is 15 residues long. Germline CDR1 and CDR2: KGHSH and LQKENI. The V gene lost 2 bases and the J gene lost 1 base, with 11 bases spanning the gap. This chain's CDR3 is CASSPAQLTNTEAFF. CDR3 nucleotides: TGTGCCAGCTCACCAGCGCAGCTTACGAACACTGAAGCTTTCTTT.

J is TRBJ2-1 and V is TRBV6-2 or TRBV6-3; no reliable D call. The CDR3 has 14 amino acids. Trimming stripped 5 bases from V and 1 base from J, with 9 bases between. CDR1 is MNHEY, CDR2 SVGEGT, per germline. Written as DNA, the CDR3 is TGTGCCAGCAGTAGGTTGAGGTCCTACAATGAGCAGTTCTTC. As protein: CASSRLRSYNEQFF.

This chain connects TRBV5-1 to TRBJ2-1; weak D call: TRBD2 (5 bases). The CDR3 has 15 residues. CDR1 SGHRS and CDR2 YFSETQ come from the germline V gene. Trimming stripped 0 bases from V and 2 bases from J, with 9 bases between. The CDR3 here is CASSLGEGPYNEQFF. The CDR3 nucleotides are TGCGCCAGCAGCTTGGGAGAGGGTCCCTACAATGAGCAGTTCTTC.

The chain uses TRBV6-4 and TRBJ2-3, with 9 bases fitting TRBD2. Per germline, CDR1 MRHNA and CDR2 SNTAGT. V lost 0 bases and J lost 3; bases outside the gene matches: 4. The CDR3 covers 16 residues. DNA for the CDR3: TGTGCCAGCAGTGACTCCGCGGGGGGGCTTACAGATACGCAGTATTTT. Amino acid sequence: CASSDSAGGLTDTQYF.

The J gene is TRBJ2-2, the V gene TRBV27, with D uncertain. V was shortened by 7 bases and J by 6 bases, with 15 bases between the two germline ends. This CDR3 region has 14 residues. Germline V gene data show CDR1 as MNHEY and CDR2 as SMNVEV (reference sequence). The CDR3 DNA follows: TGTGCCAGCACCTCGACCCGGGTCGCCGGGGAGCTGTTTTTT. It is translated as CASTSTRVAGELFF.

The chain couples TRBV28 to TRBJ1-6; D might be TRBD1 (5 bases). V shed 7 bases and J shed 10 bases, with 11 bases lying between them. The CDR3 runs to 12 residues. From germline, CDR1 is MDHEN and CDR2 SYDVKM. The CDR3 region has the DNA TGTGCCAGCACCTCGGGGGTCTCACCCCTCCACTTT. It encodes CASTSGVSPLHF.

The chain combines TRBV9 with TRBJ1-3; no clear D. Germline V gene lookup returns CDR1 SGDLS and CDR2 YYNGEE. This CDR3 is built from 13 residues. V was pared by 5 bases and J by 0 bases, with 6 bases between. The CDR3 sequence is CASSPFSGNTIYF. CDR3 nucleotide sequence: TGTGCCAGCAGTCCTTTCTCTGGAAACACCATATATTTT.

This chain joins TRBV10-3 and TRBJ2-1, with D hard to call. V lost 2 bases and J 8 bases, leaving 4 bases between the germline ends. This CDR3 spans 11 amino acids. CDR1 is ENHRY and CDR2 is SYGVKD in the germline V gene. CDR3 coding DNA: TGTGCCATCAGTGAGGGGGATGAGCAGTTCTTC. This sequence encodes CAISEGDEQFF.

The chain joins TRBV18 to TRBJ1-2; no clear D. V dropped 2 bases and J dropped 7 bases, with 8 bases sitting between them. The CDR3 contains 12 residues. Germline CDR1 reads KGHSH; CDR2 reads LQKENI. DNA of the CDR3: TGTGCCAGCTCACCATTAGAGGTTGGCTACACCTTC. Protein product: CASSPLEVGYTF.

This rearrangement joins TRBV28 to TRBJ2-5, with 7 bases aligning to TRBD1. The germline CDR1 and CDR2 sequences are MDHEN and SYDVKM. The CDR3 runs to 16 residues. J gave up 4 bases and V 3 bases, and 11 bases lay outside the gene matches. The CDR3 loop is CASSFPSLGGTETQYF. The CDR3 coding sequence is TGTGCCAGCAGTTTCCCGTCGCTAGGGGGCACAGAGACCCAGTACTTC.

This CDR3 reads CASSYTYYADTQYF. The CDR3 nucleotides are TGTGCCAGCAGTTACACTTACTATGCGGATACGCAGTATTTT. V gene TRBV6-5 combines with J gene TRBJ2-3; D unresolved. Trimming took off 2 bases at V and 6 bases at J, with 12 bases between the two ends. The CDR3 totals 14 residues. CDR1 is MNHEY, CDR2 SVGAGI, per germline.

The rearrangement joins TRBV5-1 to TRBJ2-2, with TRBD1 matching over 7 bases. This CDR3 comprises 16 residues. V lost 2 bases to trimming and J lost 0 bases; unmatched junction nucleotides: 4. Germline CDR1 reads SGHRS; CDR2 reads YFSETQ. The CDR3 DNA reads TGCGCCAGCAGCTTACCCGGGACAGCGAACACCGGGGAGCTGTTTTTT. Protein sequence: CASSLPGTANTGELFF.

This chain uses TRBV18 with TRBJ1-5; no firm D call. The CDR3 is made up of 15 amino acids. The V gene lost 3 bases and the J gene lost 7 bases, with 16 bases spanning the gap. From germline, CDR1 is KGHSH and CDR2 LQKENI. CDR3 loop: CASSPAFAQGQPQHF. In DNA, the CDR3 is TGTGCCAGCTCACCCGCATTCGCCCAAGGACAGCCCCAGCATTTT.

The chain couples TRBV10-1 to TRBJ2-3; 7 bases are shared with TRBD1. The J segment lost 1 base and the V segment lost 3 bases, leaving 7 bases of the junction unmatched. CDR3 length: 16 residues. Germline CDR1 reads WNHNN; CDR2 reads SYGVQD (reference sequence). The CDR3 protein is CASSEGNRGGTDTQYF. DNA for the CDR3: TGCGCCAGCAGTGAAGGAAACAGGGGAGGCACAGATACGCAGTATTTT.